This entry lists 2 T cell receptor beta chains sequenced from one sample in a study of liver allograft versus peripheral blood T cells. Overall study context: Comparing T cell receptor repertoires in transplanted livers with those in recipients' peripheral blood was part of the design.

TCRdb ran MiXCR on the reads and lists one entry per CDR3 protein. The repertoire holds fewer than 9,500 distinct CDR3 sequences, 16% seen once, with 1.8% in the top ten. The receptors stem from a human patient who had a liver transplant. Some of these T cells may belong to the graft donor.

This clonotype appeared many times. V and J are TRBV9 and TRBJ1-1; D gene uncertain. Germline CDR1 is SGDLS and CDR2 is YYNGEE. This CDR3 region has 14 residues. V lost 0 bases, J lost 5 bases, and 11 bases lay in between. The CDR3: CASSVGPGGTEAFF. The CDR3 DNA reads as TGTGCCAGCAGCGTAGGCCCAGGTGGGACTGAAGCTTTCTTT.

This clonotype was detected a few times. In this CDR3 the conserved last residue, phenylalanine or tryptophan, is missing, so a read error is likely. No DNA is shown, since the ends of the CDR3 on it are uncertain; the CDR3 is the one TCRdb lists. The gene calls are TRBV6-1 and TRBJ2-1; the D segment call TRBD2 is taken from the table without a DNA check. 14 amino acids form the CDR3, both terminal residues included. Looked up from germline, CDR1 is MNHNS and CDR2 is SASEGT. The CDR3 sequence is CASSDLLGLVKLRA.